This TCR beta chain was captured in a study of T cell repertoires in cytomegalovirus infection. Notes on the study in general: In two of eight donors, the top clonotype was HLA-C-restricted CMV-specific. Cumulative frequency of public TCR beta families picked out carriers of CMV plus the relevant HLA.

This clonotype has ten or more counts. Its antigen is as yet unknown. TCRdb re-called the reads through MiXCR, storing one row per CDR3 protein. Among around 130,000 distinct CDR3 sequences, less than 9.5% were seen once, and the ten largest hold roughly a tenth. V was pared by 7 bases and J by 2 bases, with 11 bases between. The CDR3 consists of 14 residues. The sequenced sample consisted of PBMCs. The chain couples TRBV12-3 or TRBV12-4 to TRBJ2-2, with D unclear. The TCR comes from a human donor in good health (CMV status not recorded). Some clones in this sample may be carry-over from other donors' samples. CDR3 protein: CASTWSPNTGELFF. CDR3 coding DNA: TGTGCCAGCACTTGGAGCCCCAACACCGGGGAGCTGTTTTTT.